Each of the 16 T cell receptor beta chains below was sequenced from the same sample in a study of regulatory T cells in long-lasting Graves disease (dated by TCRdb to the early 2020s). Library construction relied on multiplex PCR. TCRdb lists the instrument as Illumina HiSeq 4000. TCR beta libraries were built with iRepertoire HTBI primers and Arm-PCR amplification of CDR3 regions. The public sequencing data were trimmed at Q25 with fastp and processed into clonotypes with MiXCR by TCRdb, which kept only in-frame beta chains. Identical CDR3 proteins give one entry, which carries the most common genes and DNA. The sample table holds around 450,000 distinct CDR3 sequences, of which around 15% were seen once. The ten largest account for about 12% of the sample. The time point label here, explained by the study, means: newly diagnosed GD, antithyroid drugs for less than 3 months. For both TCR sequencing and RNA sequencing, RNA was extracted from PBMCs in TRIzol.

The sample was also linked to a second study, of T cells in Graves' hyperthyroidism and ophthalmopathy.

Sequenced material: peripheral blood mononuclear cells (PBMCs), taken at new diagnosis, from a patient treated with antithyroid drugs. These receptors were collected from a man aged 40-49 years with Graves disease. Donor details come from another sample of the same person, matched by shared clones.

This clonotype appeared a few times. Germline is not matched at one junction end, which may reflect a read error. This chain connects TRBV5-1 to TRBJ2-7; the D gene is possibly TRBD1 (5 bases). The CDR3 runs to 15 residues. Per the germline V gene, CDR1 is SGHRS and CDR2 is YFSETQ. The DNA of the CDR3 is TGCGCCGGCAGCTTGGCCGCGACAGAGTACTACGAGCAGTACTTC. This encodes CAGSLAATEYYEQYF.

This chain links TRBV20-1 with TRBJ2-5; 10 nucleotides line up with TRBD1. Looked up from germline, CDR1 is DFQATT and CDR2 is SNEGSKA (reference sequence). J lost 4 bases, V lost 6 bases, and 8 bases had no gene match. This CDR3 contains 14 residues. The CDR3 coding sequence is TGCAGTGCCGCCGACAGGGGGCATAGAGAGACCCAGTACTTC. Its protein product is CSAADRGHRETQYF.

This clonotype was seen only a few times. This chain connects TRBV12-3 or TRBV12-4 to TRBJ1-1, with D perhaps matching TRBD1 (5 bases). The CDR3 spans 13 residues. V was shortened by 7 bases and J by 0 bases, with 9 bases between the two germline ends. DNA for the CDR3: TGTGCCAGCACCTTAGGGGTGAACACTGAAGCTTTCTTT. Translated, it gives CASTLGVNTEAFF.

This clonotype was found a few times. The rearrangement joins TRBV29-1 to TRBJ2-7, with 8 positions matching TRBD2. Germline V gene data show CDR1 as SQVTM and CDR2 as ANQGSEA. The CDR3 covers 13 residues. V shed 4 bases and J 4 bases; nucleotides not matched to a gene: 6. CDR3 nucleotides: TGCAGCGTTGCCCAGCGGGAGATTTACGAGCAGTACTTC. Protein product: CSVAQREIYEQYF.

This clonotype has a count of ten or more. The V and J genes are TRBV2 and TRBJ2-1; D is uncertain. The CDR3 is 13 residues long. CDR1 and CDR2 (germline): SNHLY, FYNNEI. V was clipped by 5 bases and J by 6 bases, with 11 bases between them. The CDR3 is CASSFEVTNEQFF. Written as DNA, the CDR3 is TGTGCCAGCAGTTTTGAGGTAACCAATGAGCAGTTCTTC.

This clonotype showed up many times. The chain recombines TRBV29-1 with TRBJ2-7; maybe TRBD2 (6 bases). The V gene lost 2 bases and the J gene lost 2 bases, with 13 bases spanning the gap. This CDR3 comprises 14 residues. CDR1 and CDR2 from the germline V gene are SQVTM and ANQGSEA. CDR3 nucleotide sequence: TGCAGCGTTGAATTGTCCGGGAGACCCTACGAGCAGTACTTC. It yields the protein CSVELSGRPYEQYF.

This clonotype showed up just a few times. The CDR3 coding sequence is TGTGCCAGCAGCTCCCGGACTAGCGGGAGCCTCCACGAGCAGTTCTTC. This codes for CASSSRTSGSLHEQFF. The chain couples TRBV7-2 to TRBJ2-1, with TRBD2 matching 13 bases. The CDR3 extends over 16 amino acids. Trimming cost V 4 bases and J 10 bases; bases outside gene matches: 10. The germline V gene encodes CDR1 SGHTA and CDR2 FQGNSA.

Many counts were recorded for this clonotype. The chain links TRBV6-1 to TRBJ2-5; D gene unclear. The V end was cut by 1 base, the J end by 2 bases, with 17 bases between. The CDR3 extends over 17 amino acids. CDR1 and CDR2 from the germline V gene are MNHNS and SASEGT. CDR3 protein: CASSEVGITKSQETQYF. The CDR3 region has the DNA TGTGCCAGCAGTGAAGTGGGTATTACCAAGTCGCAAGAGACCCAGTACTTC.

This clonotype came up many times. The V call is TRBV28, the J call TRBJ1-1; maybe TRBD1 (5 bases). Trimming shortened V by 4 bases and J by 5 bases, and 8 bases separated the two germline ends. Germline-derived CDR1 and CDR2 are MDHEN and SYDVKM. The CDR3 covers 12 residues. The CDR3 nucleotides read TGTGCCAGCAGTTACGACAGTACTGAAGCTTTCTTT. Translation gives CASSYDSTEAFF.

V and J are TRBV27 and TRBJ2-7; D remains ambiguous. Trimming stripped 7 bases from V and 0 bases from J, with 16 bases between. The CDR3 loop spans 15 amino acids. Germline V lookup: CDR1 MNHEY, CDR2 SMNVEV (reference sequence). The CDR3 reads CASMTRPGDSYEQYF. In DNA, the CDR3 is TGTGCCAGCATGACTCGACCGGGCGACTCCTACGAGCAGTACTTC.

This clonotype was picked up a small number of times. The chain joins TRBV30 to TRBJ2-1; perhaps TRBD2 as D (5 bases). V gave up 8 bases and J gave up 7 bases, with 18 bases separating them. From germline, CDR1 is GTSNPN and CDR2 SVGIG (reference sequence). This CDR3 contains 13 residues. Written as DNA, the CDR3 is TGTGCCACTGGAGGCCCCTTGACGAATGAGCAGTTCTTC. This encodes CATGGPLTNEQFF.

This clonotype was detected many times. This chain links TRBV30 with TRBJ1-3; perhaps TRBD1 as D (6 bases). The ends were cut back, 3 bases at V and 3 bases at J, with 12 bases in the middle. The CDR3 runs to 14 residues. The germline CDR1 and CDR2 sequences are GTSNPN and SVGIG (reference sequence). The DNA of the CDR3 is TGTGCCTGGAGAGGACAGATTATTGGAAACACCATATATTTT. Its translation is CAWRGQIIGNTIYF.

This clonotype was observed many times. V and J are TRBV2 and TRBJ2-7, with D possibly matching TRBD1 (5 bases). Trimming removed 6 bases at V and 3 bases at J, with 15 bases between. Germline values: CDR1 SNHLY, CDR2 FYNNEI. This CDR3 spans 14 amino acids. CDR3 nucleotide sequence: TGTGCCAGCAGCCAAACCAGGGAAATCTACGAGCAGTACTTC. This gives the protein CASSQTREIYEQYF. The full variable domain, its missing parts supplied by reference TRBV2 and TRBJ2-7, is EPEVTQTPSHQVTQMGQEVILRCVPISNHLYFYWYRQILGQKVEFLVSFYNNEISEKSEIFDDQFSVERPDGSNFTLKIRSTKLEDSAMYFCASSQTREIYEQYFGPGTRLTVT.

This clonotype was seen a handful of times. V gene TRBV19 combines with J gene TRBJ2-1; 9 nucleotides agree with TRBD1. Trimming at V came to 5 bases and at J to 5 bases, leaving 7 bases not matched to a gene. The CDR3 spans 15 residues. Germline V gene data show CDR1 as LNHDA and CDR2 as SQIVND (reference sequence). In DNA, the CDR3 is TGTGCCAGTAGTTCCGGGACAGGGTATGACAATGAGCAGTTCTTC. Encoded protein: CASSSGTGYDNEQFF.

This clonotype was seen ten or more times. The chain uses TRBV11-2 and TRBJ2-4; TRBD1 matches at 12 bases. With 6 bases clipped from V and 9 bases from J, the junction kept 12 bases outside the gene matches. The germline V gene encodes CDR1 SGHAT and CDR2 FQNNGV. The CDR3 runs to 16 residues. CDR3 bases: TGTGCCAGCAGTTGGGGACAGGGGGCGCTGAGGGGCATTCAGTACTTC. Residues: CASSWGQGALRGIQYF.

This clonotype was picked up many times. V and J are TRBV20-1 and TRBJ2-3; 8 bases line up with TRBD2. Trimming at V came to 0 bases and at J to 7 bases, leaving 6 bases not matched to a gene. Germline CDR1 is DFQATT and CDR2 is SNEGSKA (reference sequence). CDR3 size: 14 residues. The CDR3 is CSARDPGGRHTQYF. The CDR3 DNA follows: TGCAGTGCTAGAGATCCCGGCGGGAGGCATACGCAGTATTTT.